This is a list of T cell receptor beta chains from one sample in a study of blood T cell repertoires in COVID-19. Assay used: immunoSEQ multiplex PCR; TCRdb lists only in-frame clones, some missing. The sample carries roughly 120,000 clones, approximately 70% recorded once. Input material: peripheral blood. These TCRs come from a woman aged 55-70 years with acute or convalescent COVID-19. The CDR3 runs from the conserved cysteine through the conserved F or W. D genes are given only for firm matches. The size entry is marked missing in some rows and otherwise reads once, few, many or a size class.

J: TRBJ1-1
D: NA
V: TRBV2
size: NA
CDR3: CASHRNTEAFF
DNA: TGTGCCAGTCACAGGAACACTGAAGCTTTCTTT

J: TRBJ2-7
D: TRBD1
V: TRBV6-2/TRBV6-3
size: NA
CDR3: CASSTGVSEQYF
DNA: TGTGCCAGCAGCACAGGGGTTAGCGAGCAGTACTTC

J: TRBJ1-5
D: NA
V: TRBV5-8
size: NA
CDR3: CASSQDGGGNQPQHF
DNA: TGTGCCAGCAGCCAGGATGGAGGTGGGAATCAGCCCCAGCATTTT

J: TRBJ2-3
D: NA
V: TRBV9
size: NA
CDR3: CASSVAAGGYTDTQYF
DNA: TGTGCCAGCAGCGTAGCTGCAGGTGGATACACAGATACGCAGTATTTT

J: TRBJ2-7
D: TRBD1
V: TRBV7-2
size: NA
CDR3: CASSTDRGNEQYF
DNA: TGTGCCAGCAGCACCGACAGGGGAAACGAGCAGTACTTC

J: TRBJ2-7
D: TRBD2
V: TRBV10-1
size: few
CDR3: CATPGGFSEGHEQYF
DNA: TGCGCCACCCCGGGGGGGTTTTCAGAGGGCCACGAGCAGTACTTC

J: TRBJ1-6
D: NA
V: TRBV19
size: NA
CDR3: CASSKQGTSFSYNSPLHF
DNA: TGTGCCAGTAGTAAGCAGGGAACCTCGTTCTCCTATAATTCACCCCTCCACTTT

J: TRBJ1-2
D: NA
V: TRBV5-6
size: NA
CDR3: CASSLSRVEGYTF
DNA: TGTGCCAGCAGCTTGTCGCGGGTGGAAGGCTACACCTTC

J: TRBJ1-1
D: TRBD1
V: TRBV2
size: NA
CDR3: CAITRGPNEAFF
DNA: TGTGCCATCACAAGGGGGCCTAATGAAGCTTTCTTT

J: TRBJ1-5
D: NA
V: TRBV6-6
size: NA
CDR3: CASRKGRDNQPQHF
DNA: TGTGCCAGCAGGAAAGGACGGGACAATCAGCCCCAGCATTTT

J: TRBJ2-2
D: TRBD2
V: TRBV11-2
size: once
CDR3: CASSLTAGAFRVGELFF
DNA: TGTGCCAGCAGCTTAACAGCGGGGGCCTTTCGAGTCGGGGAGCTGTTTTTT

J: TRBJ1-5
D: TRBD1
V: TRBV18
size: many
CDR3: CASSPIGGQGSQPQHF
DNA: TGTGCCAGCTCACCGATCGGGGGACAGGGTAGTCAGCCCCAGCATTTT

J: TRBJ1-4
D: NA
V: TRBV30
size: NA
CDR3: CAWSLTEVAEKLFF
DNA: TGTGCCTGGAGTTTAACCGAAGTGGCCGAAAAACTGTTTTTT

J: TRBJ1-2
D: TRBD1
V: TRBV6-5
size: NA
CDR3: CATHQGANYGYTF
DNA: TGTGCCACTCATCAGGGGGCTAACTATGGCTACACCTTC

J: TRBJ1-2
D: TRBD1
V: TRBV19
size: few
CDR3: CASSPPRDRGGYTF
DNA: TGTGCCAGTAGTCCCCCCCGGGACAGAGGTGGCTACACCTTC

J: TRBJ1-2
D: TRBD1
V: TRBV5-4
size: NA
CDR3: CASSLGDRGPNGYTF
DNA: TGTGCCAGCAGCTTGGGGGACAGGGGGCCTAATGGCTACACCTTC

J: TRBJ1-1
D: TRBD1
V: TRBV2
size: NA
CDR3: CASRTGTGNTEAFF
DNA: TGTGCCAGCAGGACCGGGACAGGGAACACTGAAGCTTTCTTT

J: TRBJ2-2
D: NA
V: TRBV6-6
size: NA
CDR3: CASRPSGTGDTGELFF
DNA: TGTGCCAGCAGACCGAGCGGGACAGGAGACACCGGGGAGCTGTTTTTT

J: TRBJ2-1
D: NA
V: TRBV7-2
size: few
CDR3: CASSPGSYNEQFF
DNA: TGTGCCAGCAGCCCGGGAAGCTACAATGAGCAGTTCTTC

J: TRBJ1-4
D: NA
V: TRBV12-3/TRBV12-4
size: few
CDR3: CASSLSSKLFF
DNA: TGTGCCAGCAGTTTATCCTCAAAACTGTTTTTT

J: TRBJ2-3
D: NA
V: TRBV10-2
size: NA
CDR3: CASRPRGYTDTQYF
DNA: TGCGCCAGTCGACCCCGGGGGTACACAGATACGCAGTATTTT

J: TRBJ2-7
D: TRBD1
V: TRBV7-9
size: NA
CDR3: CASRPGQSYEQYF
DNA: TGTGCCAGCAGACCGGGACAGTCCTACGAGCAGTACTTC

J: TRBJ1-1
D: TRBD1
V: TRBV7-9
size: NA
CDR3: CASSSPGQGITEAFF
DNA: TGTGCCAGCAGCTCCCCGGGACAGGGGATCACTGAAGCTTTCTTT

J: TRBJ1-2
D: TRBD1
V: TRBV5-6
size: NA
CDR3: CASSRGQGVGYTF
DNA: TGTGCCAGCAGCCGTGGACAGGGGGTTGGCTACACCTTC

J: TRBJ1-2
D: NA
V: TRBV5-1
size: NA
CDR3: CAGRDGGEGGYTF
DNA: TGCGCCGGCCGGGACGGCGGGGAGGGCGGCTACACCTTC

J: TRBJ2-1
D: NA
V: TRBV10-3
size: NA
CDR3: CAISGVQGNEQFF
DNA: TGTGCCATCAGTGGAGTACAGGGTAATGAGCAGTTCTTC

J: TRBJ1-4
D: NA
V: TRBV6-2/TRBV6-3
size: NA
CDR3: CASSYMGSSIF
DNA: TGTGCCAGCAGTTACATGGGGAGCTCGATTTTT

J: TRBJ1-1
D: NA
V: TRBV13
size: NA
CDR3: CASSLGRDIGRMNTEAFF
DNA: TGTGCCAGCAGCTTAGGCCGGGACATAGGCCGAATGAACACTGAAGCTTTCTTT

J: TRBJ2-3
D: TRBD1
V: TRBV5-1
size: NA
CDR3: CASSPGQAGYTDTQYF
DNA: TGCGCCAGCAGCCCCGGACAGGCAGGCTACACAGATACGCAGTATTTT

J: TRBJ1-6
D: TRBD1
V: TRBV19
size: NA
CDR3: CASSIQPYRGISPLHF
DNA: TGTGCCAGTAGTATCCAACCCTACAGGGGGATCTCACCCCTCCACTTT

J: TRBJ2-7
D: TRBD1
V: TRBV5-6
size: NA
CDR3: CASSLTGQGNEQYF
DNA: TGTGCCAGCAGCTTAACGGGACAGGGGAACGAGCAGTACTTC

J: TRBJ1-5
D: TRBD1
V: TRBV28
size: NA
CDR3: CASSSQGAGNQPQHF
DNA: TGTGCCAGCAGTTCTCAGGGGGCTGGGAATCAGCCCCAGCATTTT

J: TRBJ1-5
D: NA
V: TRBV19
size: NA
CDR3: CASSMGREGRPQHF
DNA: TGTGCCAGTAGTATGGGACGGGAGGGTCGGCCCCAGCATTTT

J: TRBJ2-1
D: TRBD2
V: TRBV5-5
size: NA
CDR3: CASSHFSGASYNEQFF
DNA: TGTGCCAGCAGCCACTTTAGCGGGGCTTCCTACAATGAGCAGTTCTTC

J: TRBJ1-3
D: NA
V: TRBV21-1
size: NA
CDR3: CASSKVGLGTGNTIYF
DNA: NA

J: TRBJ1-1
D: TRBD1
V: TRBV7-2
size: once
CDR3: CASSLDWTGNTEAFF
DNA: TGTGCCAGCAGCTTAGATTGGACAGGGAACACTGAAGCTTTCTTT

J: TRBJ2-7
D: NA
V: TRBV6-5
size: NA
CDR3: CASRDSYEQYF
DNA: TGTGCCAGCCGGGACTCCTACGAGCAGTACTTC

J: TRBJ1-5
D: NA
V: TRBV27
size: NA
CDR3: CASSFRTTNQPQHF
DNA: TGTGCCAGCAGTTTTCGGACAACGAATCAGCCCCAGCATTTT

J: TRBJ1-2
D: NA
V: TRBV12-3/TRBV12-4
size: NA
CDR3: CASSLADNYGYTF
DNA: TGTGCCAGCAGTTTGGCAGATAACTATGGCTACACCTTC

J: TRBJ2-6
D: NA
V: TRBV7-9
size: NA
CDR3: CASSPDRWSSGANVLTF
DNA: TGTGCCAGCAGCCCCGATCGGTGGTCCTCTGGGGCCAACGTCCTGACTTTC

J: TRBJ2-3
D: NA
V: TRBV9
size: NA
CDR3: CASSVVVGDTQYF
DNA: TGTGCCAGCAGCGTAGTAGTCGGGGATACGCAGTATTTT

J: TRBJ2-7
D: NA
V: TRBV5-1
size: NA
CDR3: CASSYGLAYGDGTYEQYF
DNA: TGCGCCAGCAGCTATGGACTGGCTTATGGGGATGGCACCTACGAGCAGTACTTC

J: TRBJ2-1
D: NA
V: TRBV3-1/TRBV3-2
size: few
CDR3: CASSHRSTLEQFF
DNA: TGTGCCAGCAGCCACAGAAGTACCCTCGAGCAGTTCTTC

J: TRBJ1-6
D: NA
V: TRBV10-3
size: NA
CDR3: CAISESDSQNSPLHF
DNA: TGTGCCATCAGTGAGTCAGACAGTCAGAATTCACCCCTCCACTTT

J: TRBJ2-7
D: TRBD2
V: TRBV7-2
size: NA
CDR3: CASSLRTSGAYEQYF
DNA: TGTGCCAGCAGCTTAAGAACTAGCGGAGCCTACGAGCAGTACTTC

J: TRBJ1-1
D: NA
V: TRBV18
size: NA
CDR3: CASSPTTKQGPYTEAFF
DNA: TGTGCCAGCTCACCAACAACTAAACAGGGCCCCTACACTGAAGCTTTCTTT

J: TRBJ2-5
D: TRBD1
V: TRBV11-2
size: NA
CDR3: CASSFGQGGETQYF
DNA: TGTGCCAGCAGCTTCGGACAGGGTGGAGAGACCCAGTACTTC

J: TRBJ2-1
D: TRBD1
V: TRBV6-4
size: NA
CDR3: CASSDQGAGYNEQFF
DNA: TGTGCCAGCAGTGATCAGGGGGCGGGGTACAATGAGCAGTTCTTC

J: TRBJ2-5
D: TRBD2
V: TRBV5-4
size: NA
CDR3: CASIAGDETQYF
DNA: TGTGCCAGCATAGCGGGGGATGAGACCCAGTACTTC

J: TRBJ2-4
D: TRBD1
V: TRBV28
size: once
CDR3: CASSPNRGEAKNIQYF
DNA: TGTGCCAGCAGTCCTAACAGGGGAGAGGCCAAAAACATTCAGTACTTC

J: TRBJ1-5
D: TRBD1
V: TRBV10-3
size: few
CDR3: CAISNDRAYSNQPQHF
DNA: TGTGCCATCAGTAACGACAGGGCATATAGCAATCAGCCCCAGCATTTT

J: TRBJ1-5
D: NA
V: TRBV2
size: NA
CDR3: CASSEGQAGQNQPQHF
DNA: TGTGCCAGCAGTGAAGGACAGGCAGGGCAAAATCAGCCCCAGCATTTT

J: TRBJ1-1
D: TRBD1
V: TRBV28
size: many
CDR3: CASRAGGMNTEAFF
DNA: TGTGCCAGCAGAGCAGGGGGAATGAACACTGAAGCTTTCTTT

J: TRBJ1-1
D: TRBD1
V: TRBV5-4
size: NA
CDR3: CASSLGDRDGAFF
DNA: TGTGCCAGCAGCTTGGGGGACAGGGATGGAGCTTTCTTT

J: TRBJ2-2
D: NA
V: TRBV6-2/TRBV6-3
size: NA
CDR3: CASSLNTGELFF
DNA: TGTGCCAGCAGTCTTAACACCGGGGAGCTGTTTTTT

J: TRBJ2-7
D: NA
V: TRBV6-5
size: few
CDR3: CASSPPEGYEQYF
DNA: TGTGCCAGCAGCCCCCCGGAGGGCTACGAGCAGTACTTC

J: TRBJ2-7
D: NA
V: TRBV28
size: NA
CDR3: CASSSIVYEQYF
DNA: TGTGCCAGCAGTTCCATAGTCTACGAGCAGTACTTC

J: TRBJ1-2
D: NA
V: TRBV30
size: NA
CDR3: CAWSVRTGNGYTF
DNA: TGTGCCTGGAGTGTACGAACAGGGAATGGCTACACCTTC

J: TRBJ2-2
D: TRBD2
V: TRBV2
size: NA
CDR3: CASSILGGVYTGELFF
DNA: TGTGCCAGCTCGATACTCGGGGGGGTGTACACCGGGGAGCTGTTTTTT